Following are 15 T cell receptor beta chains from one sample sequenced in a study of post-analysis software for immune sequencing data. Findings and limits, study-wide: Four or five TRBV segments (TRBV5-6, TRBV5-1 and TRBV20-1 among them) occurred more frequently in patients than in controls.

Their specific antigens are unknown. Unique molecular identifiers were carried by the TCR beta cDNA libraries. One entry per CDR3 protein, called by TCRdb with MiXCR from the PCR reads. The data show roughly 430,000 distinct CDR3 sequences, 30% to 45% seen once. Sequencing used blood. All receptors derive from a girl aged 2-9 years with multiple sclerosis.

The chain carries TRBV29-1 and TRBJ1-1; TRBD1 aligns across 8 bases. With V trimmed by 4 bases and J by 0 bases, 4 bases remained unmatched. This CDR3 spans 14 amino acids. CDR1 SQVTM and CDR2 ANQGSEA come from the germline V gene. The CDR3, as DNA: TGCAGCGTTGGGGGACAGGTGATGAACACTGAAGCTTTCTTT. This gives the protein CSVGGQVMNTEAFF.

This clonotype was observed a handful of times. V is TRBV7-2 and J is TRBJ2-3; 8 nucleotides match TRBD2. The CDR3 totals 15 residues. Germline loops: CDR1 SGHTA, CDR2 FQGNSA. V lost 11 bases and J lost 5; bases outside the gene matches: 15. The CDR3 nucleotides are TGTGCCTGCGCCCCGAGAGCGGGAGTGGTAGATACGCAGTATTTT. Translation: CACAPRAGVVDTQYF.

The table lists this clonotype with a few counts. Relative to the germline gene, one junction end is altered; a read error may explain this. The V and J genes are TRBV7-2 and TRBJ2-6; 9 nucleotides align to TRBD1. The CDR3 is made up of 18 amino acids. The germline V gene encodes CDR1 SGHTA and CDR2 FQGNSA. The CDR3 DNA follows: TGTGCCAGCAACTTAGACCTACAGGGGGCGTCTGGGGCCAACGTCCTGACTTTC. It codes for CASNLDLQGASGANVLTF.

The chain couples TRBV5-5 to TRBJ2-3, with no clear D. This CDR3 contains 13 residues. Trimming took 0 bases from V and 4 from J, leaving 6 bases between them. Germline CDR1 and CDR2: SGHKS and YYEKEE (reference sequence). CDR3 region: CASSLEVPDTQYF. The CDR3 region has the DNA TGTGCCAGCAGCTTGGAGGTCCCAGATACGCAGTATTTT.

The rearrangement links TRBV3-1 to TRBJ2-7; tentatively, D is TRBD1 or TRBD2 (5 bases each). The length of the CDR3 is 15 residues. V lost 3 bases and J lost 6, with 18 bases in between. In germline, CDR1 is LGHDT, CDR2 YNNKEL (reference sequence). The CDR3 protein is CASSQGWGPGGEQYF. CDR3 nucleotides: TGTGCCAGCAGCCAGGGCTGGGGCCCTGGGGGCGAGCAGTACTTC.

The V and J genes are TRBV5-1 and TRBJ2-1; D is undetermined. V was trimmed by 4 bases and J by 0 bases, leaving 17 bases between them. There are 17 residues in the CDR3. Germline V gives CDR1 SGHRS, CDR2 YFSETQ. This chain's CDR3 is CASSVYSAGVSYNEQFF. In DNA form, the CDR3 reads TGCGCCAGCAGCGTCTACTCCGCTGGGGTCTCCTACAATGAGCAGTTCTTC.

The chain employs TRBV29-1 and TRBJ2-7; TRBD1 might be the D (6 bases). Trimming pared 2 bases from V and 4 bases from J, leaving 12 bases between. Germline loops: CDR1 SQVTM, CDR2 ANQGSEA. The CDR3 runs to 13 residues. The CDR3 loop is CSVETGKRYEQYF. In nucleotides, the CDR3 is TGCAGCGTTGAAACAGGGAAAAGGTACGAGCAGTACTTC.

The rearrangement uses TRBV20-1 and TRBJ2-1; 8 bases line up with TRBD1. This CDR3 is 14 amino acids long. Germline assignment: CDR1 DFQATT and CDR2 SNEGSKA (reference sequence). V shed 8 bases, J shed 0 bases, and the junction held 6 bases outside the gene matches. CDR3 bases: TGCAGTACCGGACAGGGAAGCTCCTACAATGAGCAGTTCTTC. This encodes CSTGQGSSYNEQFF.

This clonotype was picked up a small number of times. The chain has TRBV29-1 and TRBJ2-7; tentatively, D is TRBD1 (5 bases). This CDR3 spans 14 amino acids. V dropped 3 bases and J dropped 4 bases, with 16 bases sitting between them. From germline, CDR1 is SQVTM and CDR2 ANQGSEA. The CDR3 coding sequence is TGCAGCGTTGAGACCGGCCAGGGCAAGTACGAGCAGTACTTC. This gives the protein CSVETGQGKYEQYF.

This clonotype was observed once. This sequence joins TRBV27 and TRBJ2-1, with 10 bases lining up with TRBD2. The germline V gene encodes CDR1 MNHEY and CDR2 SMNVEV (reference sequence). V shed 5 bases, J shed 9 bases, and the junction held 10 bases outside the gene matches. CDR3 length equals 15 residues. CDR3 residues: CASSRASGSITEQFF. The CDR3 region has the DNA TGTGCCAGCAGTCGTGCTAGCGGGAGTATCACTGAGCAGTTCTTC.

The chain is built from TRBV3-1 and TRBJ1-1; D might be TRBD1 (5 bases). There are 13 residues in the CDR3. Trimming removed 0 bases at V and 8 bases at J, with 10 bases between. Per the germline V gene, CDR1 is LGHDT and CDR2 is YNNKEL (reference sequence). The CDR3 protein is CASSQDTGLEAFF. As DNA, the CDR3 is TGTGCCAGCAGCCAAGATACAGGTCTAGAAGCTTTCTTT.

This chain connects TRBV5-1 to TRBJ2-2; D is undetermined. Trimming stripped 4 bases from V and 1 base from J, with 14 bases between. Germline loops: CDR1 SGHRS, CDR2 YFSETQ. CDR3 length: 16 residues. This chain's CDR3 is CASSEGPHRNTGELFF. CDR3 in DNA: TGCGCCAGCAGCGAAGGACCCCATAGGAACACCGGGGAGCTGTTTTTT.

The CDR3 coding sequence is TGTGCCAGCACCCATTGGCAGGCCCAGACCAATGAGCAGTTCTTC. Translated, it gives CASTHWQAQTNEQFF. The chain is built from TRBV5-6 and TRBJ2-1; D remains unclear. Germline CDR1 is SGHDT and CDR2 is YYEEEE. The CDR3 extends over 15 amino acids. Trimming removed 6 bases from V and 6 bases from J, with 19 bases in between. The whole variable domain, filled in from reference TRBV5-6 and TRBJ2-1, reads DAGVTQSPTHLIKTRGQQVTLRCSPKSGHDTVSWYQQALGQGPQFIFQYYEEEERQRGNFPDRFSGHQFPNYSSELNVNALLLGDSALYLCASTHWQAQTNEQFFGPGTRLTVL.

The V call is TRBV5-1, the J call TRBJ2-3, with D maybe TRBD2 (5 bases). The germline gives CDR1 SGHRS, CDR2 YFSETQ. V lost 4 bases and J 1 base, leaving 13 bases between the germline ends. CDR3 length: 15 amino acids. The CDR3 DNA reads TGCGCCAGCAGCCCTCCAGCGGCCCGCACAGATACGCAGTATTTT. Translation gives CASSPPAARTDTQYF.

This clonotype turned up a few times. The rearrangement links TRBV24-1 to TRBJ2-7; D is uncertain. Trimming cost V 5 bases and J 7 bases, with 8 bases left between them. Germline V CDR1 and CDR2: KGHDR, SFDVKD. CDR3 length: 11 residues. This CDR3 is CATSAEREQYF. The DNA of the CDR3 is TGTGCCACCAGTGCTGAGAGGGAGCAGTACTTC.